The sequence of this TCR beta chain was determined in a study of CD4+ T cells in melanoma. Study-wide results and limits: Diverse differentiation states were reported for melanoma neoantigen-specific CD4+ T cells. A reported correlation linked neoantigen-specific CD4+ T cells to CD8+, macrophage and B cell function.

TCRdb's copy holds only in-frame clones and misses some; the assay was immunoSEQ multiplex PCR. The sample carries thousands of clones, just under 70% recorded once. V dropped 2 bases and J dropped 7; count of bases not matched to a gene: 6. Germline CDR1 and CDR2: SGHRS and YFSETQ. The CDR3 extends over 14 amino acids. This clone turned up a few times. Its cognate antigen is unknown. The receptor was derived from a human donor with melanoma. The sequenced material came from cells from a culture (not recorded whether cultured in vitro). This sequence joins TRBV5-1 and TRBJ1-2, with 9 bases fitting TRBD1. The CDR3 DNA follows: TGCGCCAGCAGCTTTGGACAGGGGACGGGTGGCTACACCTTC. It is translated as CASSFGQGTGGYTF.